The 6 T cell receptor beta chains presented below share a single source sample, sequenced in a study of post-analysis software for immune sequencing data. General observations from the study: Comparison of patients with controls showed five TRBV segments more frequent in patients, TRBV5-6, TRBV5-1 and TRBV20-1 among them.

What these receptors recognize is not known. The library was made from cDNA and included unique molecular identifiers. Using its own MiXCR run on the PCR reads, TCRdb lists one record per CDR3 protein. The sample lists hundreds of thousands of distinct CDR3 sequences; 35% to 45% were seen once. Material: blood. Receptor source: a girl aged 5-17 years with multiple sclerosis.

This clonotype was picked up many times. The chain has TRBV3-1 and TRBJ2-1, with TRBD2 matching over 8 bases. J lost 6 bases, V lost 1 base, and 8 bases had no gene match. The germline V gene encodes CDR1 LGHDT and CDR2 YNNKEL (reference sequence). This CDR3 is 16 amino acids long. In DNA, the CDR3 is TGTGCCAGCAGCCAAGGTTCTGCGGGAGGCCTCAATGAGCAGTTCTTC. The encoded protein is CASSQGSAGGLNEQFF.

This clonotype was observed at least ten times. V gene TRBV29-1 combines with J gene TRBJ1-1; D possibly corresponds to TRBD1 (6 bases). V shed 4 bases and J shed 3 bases, with 12 bases lying between them. This CDR3 is built from 13 residues. Germline-derived CDR1 and CDR2 are SQVTM and ANQGSEA. DNA of the CDR3: TGCAGCGTTGCCCGGGGGGCGGACACTGAAGCTTTCTTT. It yields the protein CSVARGADTEAFF.

Worth noting for this clonotype: This sequence may be a read error, since a much larger clone differs from it by one base. J is TRBJ2-1 and V is TRBV7-9; D perhaps matches TRBD1 (5 bases). The CDR3 extends over 13 amino acids. Germline values: CDR1 SEHNR, CDR2 FQNEAQ (reference sequence). The CDR3 DNA reads TGTGGCAGCAGCTGGCCCAGGGATCATGAGCAGTTCTTC. Its protein is CGSSWPRDHEQFF.

This clonotype came up a few times. This may be a read error: a much more frequent sequence differs by one nucleotide. V usage is TRBV12-5 and J usage is TRBJ2-6; the D gene is possibly TRBD1 (5 bases). The germline gives CDR1 LGHNT, CDR2 FRNRAP. The CDR3 loop spans 13 amino acids. The CDR3 DNA follows: TGTGCTAGTGCCCACTCTGGGGCCAACGTCCGGACTTTC. Translating gives CASAHSGANVRTF. Full variable domain (remainder filled in from reference TRBV12-5 and TRBJ2-6): DARVTQTPRHKVTEMGQEVTMRCQPILGHNTVFWYRQTMMQGLELLAYFRNRAPLDDSGMPKDRFSAEMPDATLATLKIQPSEPRDSAVYFCASAHSGANVRTFGAGSRLTVL.

Ten or more counts support this clonotype. The chain couples TRBV20-1 to TRBJ2-1, with TRBD2 identical over 10 bases. V trimming: 6 bases; J trimming: 10 bases; junction bases outside the gene matches: 18. Germline values: CDR1 DFQATT, CDR2 SNEGSKA (reference sequence). CDR3 length equals 16 residues. CDR3 loop: CSANPSGSPFVVEQFF. The CDR3 region has the DNA TGCAGTGCCAACCCTAGCGGGAGTCCTTTTGTAGTAGAGCAGTTCTTC.

Written as DNA, the CDR3 is TGTGCCAGTAGTAAGGGGATCATGAACACTGAAGCTTTCTTT. It codes for CASSKGIMNTEAFF. The V and J genes are TRBV19 and TRBJ1-1; weak D call: TRBD1 (5 bases). Trimming removed 4 bases from V and 0 bases from J, with 9 bases in between. Germline CDR1 LNHDA, CDR2 SQIVND (reference sequence). This CDR3 is 14 amino acids long.